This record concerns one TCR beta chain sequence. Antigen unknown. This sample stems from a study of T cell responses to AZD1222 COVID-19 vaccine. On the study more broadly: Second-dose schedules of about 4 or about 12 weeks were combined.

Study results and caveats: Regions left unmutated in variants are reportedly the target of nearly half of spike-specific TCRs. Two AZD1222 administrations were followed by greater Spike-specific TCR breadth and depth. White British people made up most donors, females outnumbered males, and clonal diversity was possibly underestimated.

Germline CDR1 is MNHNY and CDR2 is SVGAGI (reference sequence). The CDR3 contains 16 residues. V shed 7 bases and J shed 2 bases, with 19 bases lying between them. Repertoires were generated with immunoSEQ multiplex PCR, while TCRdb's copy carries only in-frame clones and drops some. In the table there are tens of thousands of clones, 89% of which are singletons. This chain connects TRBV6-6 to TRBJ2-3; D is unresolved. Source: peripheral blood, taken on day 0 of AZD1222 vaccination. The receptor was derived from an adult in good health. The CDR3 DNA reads TGTGCCAGCACTTTTACTGCCCAGAGAAACACAGATACGCAGTATTTT. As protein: CASTFTAQRNTDTQYF.